This T cell receptor (beta chain) was identified in a study of shared clonotypes between healthy human individuals. Using immunoSEQ multiplex PCR, the repertoire was profiled, and TCRdb retains in-frame clones only, with some absent. The table shows a few million clones, with 93% occurring only once. Adult Caucasians living in Nashville, Tennessee made up all of the donors. V shed 5 bases and J 9 bases; nucleotides not matched to a gene: 6. Germline assignment: CDR1 GTSNPN and CDR2 SVGIG (reference sequence). The length of the CDR3 is 13 residues. Sequencing used naive CD4+ T cells from PBMCs. Regarding subset: CD45RA+ positively selected. This rearrangement joins TRBV30 to TRBJ1-6; 8 bases are shared with TRBD1. This clonotype was obtained from a man in his late teens or twenties in good health. Some clones in this sample may be carry-over from other donors' samples. This CDR3 is CAWGSRGPSPLHF. Here the CDR3 DNA reads TGTGCCTGGGGGAGCAGGGGGCCTTCACCCCTCCACTTT.